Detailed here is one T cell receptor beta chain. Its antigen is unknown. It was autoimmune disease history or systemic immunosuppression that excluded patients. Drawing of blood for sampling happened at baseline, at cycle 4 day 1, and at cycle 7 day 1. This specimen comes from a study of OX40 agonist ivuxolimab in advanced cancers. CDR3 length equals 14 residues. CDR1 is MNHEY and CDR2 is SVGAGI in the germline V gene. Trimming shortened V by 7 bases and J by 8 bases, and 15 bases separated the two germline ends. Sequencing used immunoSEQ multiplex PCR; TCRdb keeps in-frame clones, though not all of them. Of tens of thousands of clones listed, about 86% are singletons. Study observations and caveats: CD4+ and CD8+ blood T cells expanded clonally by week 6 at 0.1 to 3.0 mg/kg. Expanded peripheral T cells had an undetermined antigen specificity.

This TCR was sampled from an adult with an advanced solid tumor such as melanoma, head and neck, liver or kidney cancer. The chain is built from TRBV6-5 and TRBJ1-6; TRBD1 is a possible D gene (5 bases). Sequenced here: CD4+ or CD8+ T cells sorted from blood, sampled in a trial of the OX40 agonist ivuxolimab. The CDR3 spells CASTPGTVDSPLHF. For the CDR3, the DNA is TGTGCCAGCACTCCGGGGACGGTGGATTCACCCCTCCACTTT.